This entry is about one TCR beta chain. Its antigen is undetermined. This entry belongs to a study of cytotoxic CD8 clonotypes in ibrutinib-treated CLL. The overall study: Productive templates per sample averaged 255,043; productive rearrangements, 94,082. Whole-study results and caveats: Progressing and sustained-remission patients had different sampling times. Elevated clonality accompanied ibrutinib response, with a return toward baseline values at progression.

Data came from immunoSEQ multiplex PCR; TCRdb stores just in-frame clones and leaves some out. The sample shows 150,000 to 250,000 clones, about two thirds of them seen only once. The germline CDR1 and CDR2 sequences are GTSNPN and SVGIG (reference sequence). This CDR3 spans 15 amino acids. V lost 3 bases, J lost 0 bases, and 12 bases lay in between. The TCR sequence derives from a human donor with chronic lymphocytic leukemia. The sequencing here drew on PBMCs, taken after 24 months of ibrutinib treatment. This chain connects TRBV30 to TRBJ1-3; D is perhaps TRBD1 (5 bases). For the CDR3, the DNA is TGTGCCTGGAGCCCGGGACCGAACTCTGGAAACACCATATATTTT. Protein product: CAWSPGPNSGNTIYF.